The clone carrying this T cell receptor beta chain came up a few times. This entry comes from a study of blood T cell repertoires in COVID-19. Study as a whole: The analysed material was cDNA or gDNA that came from T cells, B-cell-depleted T cells, or PBMCs.

TCRdb keeps only in-frame clones here, not all; method: immunoSEQ multiplex PCR. Of about 270,000 clones listed, 88% are singletons. The sequence was collected from a man aged 55 to 70 who had recovered from COVID-19. Sequenced input: peripheral blood.

CDR3 coding DNA: TGTGCCAGCTCACCAAGACGGGACAGGGTAACCGAGCAGTACTTC. Its translation is CASSPRRDRVTEQYF. This sequence joins TRBV18 and TRBJ2-7, with TRBD1 matching over 9 bases. V was clipped by 2 bases and J by 6 bases; unmatched bases: 8. Germline CDR1 is KGHSH and CDR2 is LQKENI. The CDR3 runs to 15 residues.